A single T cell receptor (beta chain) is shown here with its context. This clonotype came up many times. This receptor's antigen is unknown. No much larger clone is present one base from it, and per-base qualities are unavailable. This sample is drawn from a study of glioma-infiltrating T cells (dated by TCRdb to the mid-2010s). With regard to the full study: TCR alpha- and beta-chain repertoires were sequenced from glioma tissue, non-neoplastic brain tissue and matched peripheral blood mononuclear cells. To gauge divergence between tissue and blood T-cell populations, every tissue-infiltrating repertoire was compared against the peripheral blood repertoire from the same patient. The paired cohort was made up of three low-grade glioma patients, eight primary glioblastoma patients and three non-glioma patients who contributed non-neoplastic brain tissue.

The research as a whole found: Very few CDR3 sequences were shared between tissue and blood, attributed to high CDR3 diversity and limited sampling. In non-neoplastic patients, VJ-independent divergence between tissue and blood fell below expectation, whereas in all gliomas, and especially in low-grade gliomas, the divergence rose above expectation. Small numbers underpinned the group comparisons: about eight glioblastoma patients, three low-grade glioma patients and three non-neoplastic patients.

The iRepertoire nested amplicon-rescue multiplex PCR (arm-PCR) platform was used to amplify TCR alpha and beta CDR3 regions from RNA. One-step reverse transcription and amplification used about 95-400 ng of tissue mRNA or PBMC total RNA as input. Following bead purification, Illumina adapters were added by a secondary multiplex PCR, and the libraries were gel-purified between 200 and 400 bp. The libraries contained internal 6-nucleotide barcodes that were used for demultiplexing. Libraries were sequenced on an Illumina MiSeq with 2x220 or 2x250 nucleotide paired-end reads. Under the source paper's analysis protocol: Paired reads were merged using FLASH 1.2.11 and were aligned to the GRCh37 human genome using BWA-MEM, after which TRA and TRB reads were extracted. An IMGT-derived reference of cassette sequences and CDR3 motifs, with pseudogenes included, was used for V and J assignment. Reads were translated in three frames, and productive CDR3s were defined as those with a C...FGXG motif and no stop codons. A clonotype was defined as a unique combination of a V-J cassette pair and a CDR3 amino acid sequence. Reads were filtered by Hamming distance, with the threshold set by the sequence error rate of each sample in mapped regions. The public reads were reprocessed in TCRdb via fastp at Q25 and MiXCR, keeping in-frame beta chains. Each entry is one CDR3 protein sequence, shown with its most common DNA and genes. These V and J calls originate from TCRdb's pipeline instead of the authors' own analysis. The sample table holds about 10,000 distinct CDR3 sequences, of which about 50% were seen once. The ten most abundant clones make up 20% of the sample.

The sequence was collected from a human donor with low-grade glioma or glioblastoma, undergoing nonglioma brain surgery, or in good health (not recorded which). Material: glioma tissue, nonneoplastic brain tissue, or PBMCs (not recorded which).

The CDR3 reads CASRSTQRRGVIYNEQFF. The bases are TGTGCCAGCAGAAGCACGCAGAGACGGGGGGTAATATACAATGAGCAGTTCTTC. The chain was built from TRBV6-1 and TRBJ2-1; a stretch of 7 junction bases matches TRBD2. CDR1 MNHNS and CDR2 SASEGT are derived from the germline V gene. The CDR3 numbers 18 residues from cysteine through phenylalanine. Just the 54-base CDR3 DNA is kept, in frame starting at base 1. From V the trimming removes 6 bases and from J it removes 4 bases, while the gene matches leave 18 bases of the junction unaccounted for.